This TCR beta chain was identified in a study of graft-versus-host responses after intestinal transplantation listed by TCRdb under 2021. As for the study more broadly: Multivisceral, liver-intestinal, or isolated intestinal transplants were received by the recipients. A peak of at least 4% donor T cells among recipient peripheral blood mononuclear cells was the definition used for donor T cell macrochimerism. The cohort enrolled some 25 intestinal transplant recipients including one retransplant, and a few patients lacking pretransplant specimens were excluded. Instead of going to the commercial service, samples from a few later patients were sequenced in-house on an Illumina MiSeq and processed with MiXCR. To identify alloreactive clones, pre-transplant mixed lymphocyte reaction products were sequenced and compared with unstimulated pre-transplant donor and recipient T cells. Every recipient was given anti-thymocyte globulin induction, then maintenance tacrolimus and steroids for approximately 3 years. After intestinal transplantation, graft-versus-host and host-versus-graft alloreactive T cell clones in the graft, circulation and bone marrow were tracked using bulk TCR-beta CDR3 sequencing. The research as a whole found: GvH clones were found in recipient bone marrow, and some of the GvH clones appeared earlier in ileal mucosa or blood, which is consistent with an intestinal mucosal origin. Early after transplant, peak levels of circulating GvH clones were associated with declines in HvG clones. High GvH to HvG T cell clonal ratios were observed in the allografts of patients with donor T cell macrochimerism. Conclusions were limited by the relatively low number and heterogeneity of intestinal transplant patients.

The method behind the library was the immunoSEQ multiplex PCR assay. In most patients, genomic DNA was isolated using the Qiagen DNeasy Blood and Tissue Kit and sent frozen to Adaptive Biotechnologies for TCR sequencing. For most patients, genomic DNA was subjected to high-throughput TCR-beta CDR3 sequencing by Adaptive Biotechnologies. In the paper's pipeline: Adaptive's ImmunoSEQ software was the source of the TCR sequencing data for 15 to 20 patients, while three other patients were processed with MiXCR and VDJtools. CD4 versus CD8 sorting errors were corrected by removing sequences found in both subsets at a frequency ratio below 5:1. Because the origin of CDR3 nucleotide sequences shared between donor and recipient could not be assigned, those sequences were removed. At least 2-fold expansion over unstimulated cells and a minimum CFSE-low frequency of 0.002% (template counts) or 0.001% (read counts) were required for clones to be classified as alloreactive. Clones were considered mappable if detected in sequenced pre-transplant spleen, lymph node, or MLR CFSE-low populations of the donor or recipient. Cumulative frequency of alloreactive clones was calculated as a percentage of all sequences weighted by copy number. The immuneACCESS repertoire file appears here via TCRdb, limited to in-frame rearrangements. These files lack a portion of the clones; in checked studies, under half of the deficit traces to unresolved V genes, and the cause of the others is not known. That table gives V, J and clone size, and the DNA gave D and trimming. Within this sample are roughly 98,000 clones, with about 93% of them counted one time only. The ten largest account for around 1.1% of the sample.

According to the germline V gene, CDR1 reads SNHLY and CDR2 reads FYNNEI. V and J are trimmed by 6 bases and 5 bases, and the gene matches miss 6 bases of the junction. From the cysteine up to the phenylalanine, the CDR3 has a length of 15 residues. Kept here is only the CDR3 DNA, which spans 45 bases and is read in frame from base 1. Of note for this clone: Its antigen specificity is not known. Base qualities were left out, and no much larger clone turns up one base away.

The time point label of this sample denotes: cells obtained before transplantation from donor or recipient. CD3+CD4+ and CD3+CD8+ populations were FACS-sorted from unstimulated pre-transplant donor and recipient cells taken from spleen or lymph nodes. The clonotype originates from a human donor who was the organ donor for an intestinal transplant. The rearranged chain carries TRBV2 and TRBJ1-5, and TRBD1 aligns with 11 junction nucleotides. Sample: unstimulated CD8+ T cells sorted from spleen or lymph node cells, taken before transplant. The nucleotides are TGTGCCAGCAGCGCCTGGGACAGGGGGGATCAGCCCCAGCATTTT. Translated, it reads CASSAWDRGDQPQHF. The variable domain in full, with residues beyond the CDR3 obtained from the reference TRBV2 and TRBJ1-5 genes, is EPEVTQTPSHQVTQMGQEVILRCVPISNHLYFYWYRQILGQKVEFLVSFYNNEISEKSEIFDDQFSVERPDGSNFTLKIRSTKLEDSAMYFCASSAWDRGDQPQHFGDGTRLSIL.